Described below is a single T cell receptor beta chain sequence and its context. It has no known antigen specificity. No qualities accompany the bases; no much larger clone lies one base away. The library was generated by the immunoSEQ multiplex PCR assay. For TCR sequencing, RNA was extracted from every sample and reverse transcribed into cDNA to serve as template. First-strand cDNA was synthesized with SuperScript III using a 2:1 mix of oligo-dT and random hexamers. Amplification bias was assessed with a synthetic immune receptor repertoire, and residual bias was removed computationally. Per the authors' processing: After raw reads were preprocessed to remove errors, the CDR3 was defined following IMGT conventions as running from the conserved cysteine to phenylalanine. Clonality was computed by normalizing Shannon entropy by log2 of the number of productive unique TCRs and subtracting the result from 1. CD4 or CD8 identity of scalp clones was inferred by cross-referencing scalp TCRbeta sequences with sorted blood CD4 and CD8 repertoires. What TCRdb holds here is the immuneACCESS table cut down to in-frame rearrangements. Part of the clones is not present; checked against another copy, under half of the missing clones reflect an unresolved V gene, and the others are unexplained. V, J and clone size are taken as reported in that table, and D and trimming were inferred from the DNA itself. The table for this sample lists around 140,000 clones; 58% of them were counted only once. The ten most abundant clones make up 5% to 7% of the sample.

The sample originates from a study of CD8+ T cells in alopecia areata (dated by TCRdb to 2016 to 2019). The study in broad terms: The treated patients took part in an open-label pilot trial in which moderate-to-severe alopecia areata was treated with oral tofacitinib at 5 to 10 mg twice daily. Patients received tofacitinib for 6 to 18 months and were then followed off drug for 6 months to check for delayed response and recurrence. The study used high-throughput TCRbeta sequencing to examine T cell clonal expansion in alopecia areata, in both the C3H/HeJ mouse model and human patients. Human TCRbeta sequencing covered scalp tissue and sorted CD4+ and CD8+ peripheral blood T cells from patchy and totalis/universalis alopecia areata patients and healthy controls. Biopsies were taken from tofacitinib-treated patients at baseline and again at 4 and 24 weeks into treatment, and several of those patients also had a later scalp biopsy. Scalp clonality was compared among normal scalp (n=4), patchy alopecia areata scalp (n=8), and alopecia totalis/universalis scalp (n=8). RNA came from the PAXgene miRNA kit for fixed scalp, the miRNeasy kit for PBMCs, and the RNeasy kit for mouse skin. immunoSEQ multiplex PCR using 35 Vbeta forward primers and 13 Jbeta reverse primers was used to amplify TCRbeta CDR3 regions. Overall study outcomes, separate from this receptor: Compared with mice, TCR sequences shared between patients were less clear, possibly partly because of HLA diversity across the patient population. Unlike mouse skin, which is dominated by gammadelta T cells, normal human skin has resident alphabeta T cells that are also sequenced, and this complicates analysis of the scalp TCR repertoire. Higher clonality and more expanded CD8+ clones were observed in lesional scalp than in normal scalp, particularly in alopecia totalis/universalis, a finding suggestive of antigenic drive.

The sample's time point, from its label and the paper: baseline before oral tofacitinib. From alopecia areata patients, peripheral blood was collected along with lesional scalp punch biopsies. After PBMCs were isolated by density centrifugation and stained for CD3, CD4 and CD8, a FACSAria was used to sort CD4+ and CD8+ T cells. Clipping removes 2 bases from V and 2 bases from J, with 8 as the unmatched junction base count. The germline V gene provides CDR1 SGDLS and CDR2 YYNGEE. Spanning cysteine to phenylalanine, the CDR3 consists of 16 amino acids. Only the CDR3 DNA stays, 48 bases, in frame from base 1.

This TCR derives from a human donor with alopecia areata. Material: CD4+ T cells sorted from blood, obtained at week 0. The sequence is built from TRBV9 and TRBJ2-3; TRBD1 matches 7 bases in the middle. CDR3 reads: CASSVGTGAFTDTQYF. The DNA is TGTGCCAGCAGCGTCGGTACAGGGGCCTTCACAGATACGCAGTATTTT.